These 25 T cell receptor beta chains came from one sample sequenced in a study of blood T cells in healthy people across ages. Combining a sample-barcoded 5' primer with a J-beta primer mix, a second PCR ran for 7 to 11 cycles. TCRdb passed the 5' RACE reads through MiXCR, listing each CDR3 protein once. The repertoire holds 800,000 or so distinct CDR3 sequences, with around 25% as singletons. These data were likewise used in another study, on T cells of mothers and their children.

The specimen was blood. These TCRs come from a boy aged 5-17 years in good health.

This clonotype has only a few counts. This chain links TRBV18 with TRBJ2-1; TRBD2 agrees at 10 bases. CDR1 is KGHSH and CDR2 is LQKENI in the germline V gene. The CDR3 sequence is 19 residues long. The V segment lost 4 bases and the J segment 2 bases; nucleotides outside the gene matches: 14. CDR3 sequence: CASSLSWLAGENPYNEQFF. CDR3 bases: TGTGCCAGCTCACTCAGTTGGCTAGCGGGAGAGAACCCCTACAATGAGCAGTTCTTC.

In regard to this clonotype: The junction and the germline gene differ at one end; a read error may be behind it. The chain has TRBV20-1 and TRBJ2-7, with 8 nucleotides matching TRBD2. This CDR3 is built from 14 residues. Germline V CDR1 and CDR2: DFQATT, SNEGSKA (reference sequence). The CDR3 spells CSARDSLASGPLDF. The DNA for the CDR3 is TGCAGTGCTAGAGACTCCCTGGCTAGCGGGCCCCTGGACTTC.

A few counts support this clonotype. V is TRBV7-3 and J is TRBJ2-1, with D unclear. This CDR3 is built from 15 residues. Trimming removed 5 bases at V and 6 bases at J, with 17 bases between. The V gene's germline CDR1 is SGHTA and CDR2 FQGTGA. CDR3 protein: CASSPKAVRVNEQFF. CDR3 coding DNA: TGTGCCAGCAGCCCAAAGGCCGTAAGGGTCAATGAGCAGTTCTTC.

The chain employs TRBV12-3 or TRBV12-4 and TRBJ1-5; D is uncertain. The length of the CDR3 is 12 residues. V was trimmed by 3 bases and J by 5 bases, leaving 5 bases between them. CDR3 sequence reads: CASSFGDQPQHF. CDR3 coding DNA: TGTGCCAGCAGTTTTGGGGATCAGCCCCAGCATTTT.

The CDR3 protein is CASSTSSVSYEQYF. Written as DNA, the CDR3 is TGTGCCAGCAGCACGTCTAGCGTAAGCTACGAGCAGTACTTC. The J gene is TRBJ2-7, the V gene TRBV7-2; TRBD2 is a possible D gene (6 bases). Trimming left V 5 bases short and J 3 bases short, with 14 bases between. CDR3 length: 14 amino acids. CDR1 is SGHTA, CDR2 FQGNSA, per germline.

The genes are TRBV12-3 or TRBV12-4 and TRBJ2-7; 11 bases are a match to TRBD1. This CDR3 is 14 amino acids long. With 5 bases clipped from V and 6 bases from J, the junction kept 6 bases outside the gene matches. The CDR3 nucleotides read TGTGCCAGCAGTACCGGGACAGGGGGTCGCGAGCAGTACTTC. The encoded protein is CASSTGTGGREQYF.

The chain links TRBV6-2 or TRBV6-3 to TRBJ2-6; D uncertain. V was trimmed by 7 bases and J by 0 bases, leaving 10 bases between them. Germline CDR1 is MNHEY and CDR2 is SVGEGT. This CDR3 comprises 15 residues. Written as DNA, the CDR3 is TGTGCCAGCACCCTTAGAAGCTCTGGGGCCAACGTCCTGACTTTC. Its translation is CASTLRSSGANVLTF.

This clonotype was picked up a small number of times. This sequence joins TRBV19 and TRBJ1-5; D is unresolved. The germline gives CDR1 LNHDA, CDR2 SQIVND (reference sequence). The V gene lost 4 bases and the J gene lost 4 bases, with 20 bases spanning the gap. The CDR3 totals 17 residues. The CDR3 protein is CASSTSARGRRNQPQHF. DNA for the CDR3: TGTGCCAGTAGTACCTCCGCGCGAGGCAGGCGGAATCAGCCCCAGCATTTT.

This clonotype was picked up a small number of times. The chain joins TRBV5-5 to TRBJ2-7, with D perhaps TRBD2 (6 bases). With 1 base removed from V and 5 bases from J, the gap between germline ends came to 16 bases. The CDR3 loop spans 15 amino acids. Germline assignment: CDR1 SGHKS and CDR2 YYEKEE (reference sequence). Here the CDR3 reads CASSLRRGDKDEQYF. CDR3 sequence (DNA): TGTGCCAGCAGCTTGAGGCGGGGAGACAAGGACGAGCAGTACTTC.

This chain joins TRBV4-3 and TRBJ2-1; perhaps TRBD2 as D (6 bases). The DNA end is a closer match to TRBJ2-5, so the J assignment may be wrong. The CDR3 consists of 14 residues. Per germline, CDR1 LGHNA and CDR2 YSLEER. CDR3 nucleotide sequence: TGCGCCAGCAGCCAAGCACTAGCTCACGAGACCCAGTACTTC. Translated, it gives CASSQALAHETQYF.

The CDR3: CASSRPKRGGTYNSPLHF. In DNA form, the CDR3 reads TGTGCCAGCAGCCGACCCAAGAGGGGGGGTACCTATAATTCACCCCTCCACTTT. The genes are TRBV3-1 and TRBJ1-6, with a tentative D call TRBD1 (6 bases). The length of the CDR3 is 18 residues. Germline lookup yields CDR1 LGHDT and CDR2 YNNKEL (reference sequence). V was cut by 4 bases and J by 2 bases, with 18 bases left in between.

This clonotype occurred once. This chain links TRBV15 with TRBJ1-3, with TRBD1 identical over 7 bases. The CDR3 is 21 amino acids. Germline V CDR1 and CDR2: LNHNV, YYDKDF (reference sequence). V gave up 0 bases and J gave up 0 bases; unmatched junction bases: 17. The CDR3 nucleotides read TGTGCCACCAGCAGAGACAGACCCGGGACAGTCCCTATAATCTCTGGAAACACCATATATTTT. This encodes CATSRDRPGTVPIISGNTIYF. The whole variable domain, remainder taken from reference TRBV15 and TRBJ1-3, is DAMVIQNPRYQVTQFGKPVTLSCSQTLNHNVMYWYQQKSSQAPKLLFHYYDKDFNNEADTPDNFQSRRPNTSFCFLDIRSPGLGDTAMYLCATSRDRPGTVPIISGNTIYFGEGSWLTVV.

The genes are TRBV27 and TRBJ1-2; 12 bases are shared with TRBD1. Unmatched junction bases numbered 3, after V lost 2 bases and J lost 2 bases. Looked up from germline, CDR1 is MNHEY and CDR2 is SMNVEV (reference sequence). The CDR3 spans 16 residues. CDR3 loop: CASSLGTGGANYGYTF. In nucleotides, the CDR3 is TGTGCCAGCAGTTTAGGGACAGGGGGCGCGAACTATGGCTACACCTTC.

The chain carries TRBV5-1 and TRBJ2-5; 8 nucleotides line up with TRBD2. TRBJ2-1 explains the end of the DNA better; the J call may be wrong. The CDR3 totals 12 residues. CDR1 is SGHRS, CDR2 YFSETQ, per germline. CDR3 DNA: TGCGCTCGCGGGAGGTCAGGCAATGAGCAGTTCTTC. As protein: CARGRSGNEQFF.

This clonotype was seen more than once but under ten times. The chain uses TRBV20-1 and TRBJ2-5, with 10 nucleotides matching TRBD1. The tail of the sequence fits TRBJ2-7 better, so the J call may be wrong. Germline V gives CDR1 DFQATT, CDR2 SNEGSKA (reference sequence). The CDR3 loop spans 17 amino acids. The CDR3 region has the DNA TGCAGTGCTAGATCGGGACAGGGGAGCCTTGAATCCTACGAGCAGTACTTC. This translates into CSARSGQGSLESYEQYF.

This clonotype has just a few counts. The V and J genes are TRBV6-2 or TRBV6-3 and TRBJ2-1; 12 bases are a match to TRBD2. Germline CDR1 reads MNHEY; CDR2 reads SVGEGT. With 6 bases clipped from V and 9 bases from J, the junction kept 12 bases outside the gene matches. The CDR3 totals 16 residues. This CDR3 is CASRRLAGVGDGEQFF. The CDR3 DNA is TGTGCCAGCAGAAGACTAGCGGGAGTGGGAGATGGTGAGCAGTTCTTC.

The V and J genes are TRBV2 and TRBJ2-5; TRBD2 might be the D (5 bases). The V gene's germline CDR1 is SNHLY and CDR2 FYNNEI. The CDR3 runs 13 residues. The germline V and J ends were trimmed by 4 bases and 7 bases, with 13 bases remaining between them. The CDR3 sequence is CASSGPSPATQYF. In nucleotides, the CDR3 is TGTGCCAGCAGTGGGCCTAGCCCGGCGACCCAGTACTTC.

J is TRBJ2-3 and V is TRBV9, with D hard to call. With 3 bases removed from V and 0 bases from J, the gap between germline ends came to 8 bases. Germline-derived CDR1 and CDR2 are SGDLS and YYNGEE. The CDR3 length is 14 residues. CDR3 bases: TGTGCCAGCAGCGCAGCTTCTAGCACAGATACGCAGTATTTT. The encoded protein is CASSAASSTDTQYF.

This clonotype has only a few counts. The CDR3 loop reads CASSLASPNQGETQYF. DNA for the CDR3: TGCGCCAGCAGCTTGGCCAGTCCGAATCAAGGGGAGACCCAGTACTTC. The rearrangement uses TRBV5-1 and TRBJ2-5, with D unclear. Germline loops: CDR1 SGHRS, CDR2 YFSETQ. The germline V and J ends were trimmed by 0 bases and 5 bases, with 17 bases remaining between them. The CDR3 sequence is 16 residues long.

The sample holds a few counts of this clonotype. The V and J genes are TRBV14 and TRBJ2-5; D ambiguous. TRBJ2-1 matches the DNA end more closely, so the J call is doubtful. From germline, CDR1 is SGHDN and CDR2 FVKESK. CDR3 length: 13 amino acids. The DNA for the CDR3 is TGTGCCAGCAGCATCCTCAGGAGCAATGAGCAGTTCTTC. This codes for CASSILRSNEQFF.

The chain employs TRBV19 and TRBJ1-2; 7 bases fit TRBD1. The V gene's germline CDR1 is LNHDA and CDR2 SQIVND (reference sequence). The junction had 6 bases not matched to a gene; V was cut back by 9 bases and J by 5 bases. The CDR3 length is 12 residues. CDR3 loop: CASGTDTYGYTF. The CDR3 nucleotides read TGTGCCAGCGGGACAGACACATATGGCTACACCTTC.

The chain combines TRBV28 with TRBJ2-1; 12 nucleotides align to TRBD2. The CDR3 contains 17 residues. J gave up 3 bases and V 5 bases, and 8 bases lay outside the gene matches. CDR1 and CDR2 (germline): MDHEN, SYDVKM. The CDR3 loop reads CASSGRLAGGNYNEQFF. The CDR3 region has the DNA TGTGCCAGCAGTGGGCGGCTAGCGGGAGGGAACTACAATGAGCAGTTCTTC.

V gene TRBV4-1 combines with J gene TRBJ2-7; D gene uncertain. CDR3 length: 14 amino acids. The V end was cut by 0 bases, the J end by 2 bases, with 8 bases between. The germline V gene has CDR1 MGHRA and CDR2 YSYEKL. CDR3 region: CASSQDADTYEQYF. The CDR3 DNA sequence: TGCGCCAGCAGCCAAGATGCGGATACCTACGAGCAGTACTTC.

The chain combines TRBV7-2 with TRBJ2-5; 7 nucleotides match TRBD1. The J call is uncertain, as TRBJ2-1 better fits the DNA end. Germline-derived CDR1 and CDR2 are SGHTA and FQGNSA. This CDR3 contains 11 residues. The DNA of the CDR3 is TGTGCCAGCAGCTTAGACAGGGGGCAGTTCTTC. This encodes CASSLDRGQFF.

This clonotype was recorded a few times. Here the CDR3 reads CASSIIEVRGYTF. The CDR3 DNA sequence: TGTGCCAGCAGCATTATCGAGGTCCGCGGCTACACCTTC. The rearrangement joins TRBV21-1 to TRBJ1-2. TRBV21-1 is shown as a pseudogene. CDR3 size: 13 residues.